This TCR beta chain was sequenced for a study of blood T cell repertoires in COVID-19. Study-wide context: Sources were T cells, B-cell-depleted T cells, or PBMCs; the material itself was cDNA or gDNA.

In the original processing: Estimation of nucleated cell counts was performed using reference gene primer amplification. Generated by immunoSEQ multiplex PCR, the TCRdb table keeps only in-frame clones and is missing some. V, J and clone size were drawn from that table, and D and trimming were deduced from the DNA. The data contain fewer than 80,000 clones, under 90% of them singletons. This CDR3 is 16 amino acids long. Germline assignment: CDR1 LGHDT and CDR2 YNNKEL (reference sequence). V was pared by 5 bases and J by 5 bases, with 9 bases of the junction left unmatched. This clone was seen just once.

The specimen was peripheral blood. The chain is built from TRBV3-1 (or the pseudogene TRBV3-2) and TRBJ2-5; 12 positions match TRBD2. This clonotype originated in a human donor in a cohort sampled during active COVID-19. As DNA, the CDR3 is TGTGCCAGCAGCACAAACCCTAGCGGGAGGGGGGAGACCCAGTACTTC. The encoded protein is CASSTNPSGRGETQYF.